This entry lists 19 T cell receptor beta chains sequenced from one sample in a study of memory CD8 T cells in hepatitis C reinfection. TCRdb's table, derived via immunoSEQ multiplex PCR, lists solely in-frame clones and lacks some. The sample has tens of thousands of clones; approximately 92% are singletons. Time point of the sample: late/post reinfection, 12 to 24 weeks after detection. The sorted cells went straight to TCR sequencing with no prior in vitro expansion. Sequencing was done on a sample of naive CD8+ T cells sorted from blood. The origin of the receptors is a young man with hepatitis C virus infection.

The chain employs TRBV7-8 and TRBJ2-1; D perhaps matches TRBD1 (6 bases). Deletions cut 5 bases from V and 7 bases from J, with 12 bases between. The germline V gene has CDR1 SGHVS and CDR2 FQNEAQ. This CDR3 contains 13 residues. The CDR3 sequence: CASSPGVGNEQFF. CDR3 DNA: TGTGCCAGCAGCCCAGGGGTTGGAAATGAGCAGTTCTTC.

The V gene is TRBV9, the J gene TRBJ1-4; D gene ambiguous. The V and J ends lost 3 bases and 6 bases respectively, with 12 bases between them. The CDR3 has 14 residues. CDR1 and CDR2 (germline): SGDLS, YYNGEE. Here the CDR3 reads CASSAPEDDEKLFF. The CDR3 region has the DNA TGTGCCAGCAGCGCCCCGGAGGACGATGAAAAACTGTTTTTT.

The V and J genes are TRBV11-3 and TRBJ2-1; 11 nucleotides agree with TRBD2. Germline CDR1 is SGHNT and CDR2 is YENEEA. The CDR3 covers 14 residues. J was trimmed by 11 bases and V by 4 bases; bases with no gene match: 7. Here the CDR3 DNA reads TGTGCCAGCAGCTCCCTCGGGACTAGCGGAAAGCAGTTCTTC. It yields the protein CASSSLGTSGKQFF.

J is TRBJ2-5 and V is TRBV7-9; TRBD2 is a possible D gene (5 bases). The V gene lost 7 bases and the J gene lost 5 bases, with 14 bases spanning the gap. The CDR3 is 13 residues long. CDR1 is SEHNR and CDR2 is FQNEAQ in the germline V gene (reference sequence). CDR3 protein: CASTSEGSETQYF. CDR3 bases: TGTGCCAGCACCTCCGAGGGTTCGGAGACCCAGTACTTC.

This clone was found a few times. This chain links TRBV7-2 with TRBJ2-5, with 9 nucleotides matching TRBD1. This CDR3 is built from 16 residues. V gave up 0 bases and J gave up 1 base; unmatched junction bases: 3. CDR1 is SGHTA and CDR2 is FQGNSA in the germline V gene. CDR3 in DNA: TGTGCCAGCAGCTTAGCCGGGACAGGGCCCCAAGAGACCCAGTACTTC. Translated: CASSLAGTGPQETQYF.

The chain links TRBV5-5 to TRBJ2-1; TRBD2 aligns across 7 bases. This CDR3 has 17 residues. Germline CDR1 SGHKS, CDR2 YYEKEE (reference sequence). V gave up 0 bases and J gave up 6 bases; unmatched junction bases: 12. This chain's CDR3 is CASSLGYRAGLRNEQFF. DNA for the CDR3: TGTGCCAGCAGCTTGGGATATAGAGCGGGACTTCGCAATGAGCAGTTCTTC. Full variable domain (missing parts from reference TRBV5-5 and TRBJ2-1): DAGVTQSPTHLIKTRGQQVTLRCSPISGHKSVSWYQQVLGQGPQFIFQYYEKEERGRGNFPDRFSARQFPNYSSELNVNALLLGDSALYLCASSLGYRAGLRNEQFFGPGTRLTVL.

This clone was recorded once. The rearrangement links TRBV29-1 to TRBJ2-5; 13 nucleotides align to TRBD2. This CDR3 spans 15 amino acids. Germline V gene data show CDR1 as SQVTM and CDR2 as ANQGSEA. Germline trimming cut 6 bases from V and 0 bases from J; bases unmatched to any gene: 4. The CDR3 region has the DNA TGCAGCGTCGGGACTAGCGGGATCGACCAAGAGACCCAGTACTTC. The encoded protein is CSVGTSGIDQETQYF.

The chain employs TRBV13 and TRBJ1-2, with D unclear. CDR3 length: 14 residues. The V gene lost 0 bases and the J gene lost 7 bases, with 12 bases spanning the gap. Germline CDR1 PRHDT, CDR2 FYEKMQ (reference sequence). CDR3: CASSLGGRIGGYTF. The CDR3 DNA reads TGTGCCAGCAGCTTAGGCGGCAGGATAGGTGGCTACACCTTC.

The J gene is TRBJ2-7, the V gene TRBV27; the D gene is possibly TRBD1 (6 bases). Germline V CDR1 and CDR2: MNHEY, SMNVEV (reference sequence). Trimming stripped 3 bases from V and 4 bases from J, with 13 bases between. The CDR3 is 14 amino acids. CDR3 amino acids: CASSLGDTSYEQYF. The CDR3 DNA reads as TGTGCCAGCAGTTTGGGGGACACCTCTTACGAGCAGTACTTC.

The chain links TRBV9 to TRBJ2-1, with TRBD1 matching 8 bases. The germline V gene encodes CDR1 SGDLS and CDR2 YYNGEE. This CDR3 is built from 17 residues. With 3 bases clipped from V and 3 bases from J, the junction kept 11 bases outside the gene matches. This chain's CDR3 is CASSANAGTGVYNEQFF. CDR3 coding DNA: TGTGCCAGCAGCGCTAACGCCGGGACAGGAGTCTACAATGAGCAGTTCTTC.

The rearrangement links TRBV7-9 to TRBJ1-1; 7 bases are shared with TRBD1. Trimming cost V 4 bases and J 4 bases; bases outside gene matches: 9. In germline, CDR1 is SEHNR, CDR2 FQNEAQ (reference sequence). The CDR3 runs to 15 residues. CDR3 amino acids: CASSYIPGQPTEAFF. The CDR3 DNA reads as TGTGCCAGCAGCTACATACCGGGACAGCCCACTGAAGCTTTCTTT.

The J gene is TRBJ2-5, the V gene TRBV7-9; D is perhaps TRBD2 (6 bases). V dropped 5 bases and J dropped 1 base, with 8 bases sitting between them. This CDR3 has 13 amino acids. CDR1 is SEHNR and CDR2 is FQNEAQ in the germline V gene (reference sequence). CDR3 residues: CASSAGGQETQYF. CDR3 nucleotides: TGTGCCAGCAGCGCCGGGGGCCAAGAGACCCAGTACTTC. Looking up the rest from reference TRBV7-9 and TRBJ2-5 gives the full variable domain: DTGVSQNPRHKITKRGQNVTFRCDPISEHNRLYWYRQTLGQGPEFLTYFQNEAQLEKSRLLSDRFSAERPKGSFSTLEIQRTEQGDSAMYLCASSAGGQETQYFGPGTRLLVL.

The chain is built from TRBV5-1 and TRBJ1-3, with 7 nucleotides matching TRBD1. Germline values: CDR1 SGHRS, CDR2 YFSETQ. Trimming took 0 bases from V and 2 from J; bases not matched to a gene: 5. The CDR3 spans 16 residues. CDR3 sequence reads: CASSLALGQAGNTIYF. The CDR3 region has the DNA TGCGCCAGCAGCTTGGCCCTTGGACAGGCTGGAAACACCATATATTTT. Based on the CDR3 plus reference TRBV5-1 and TRBJ1-3, the full variable domain is KAGVTQTPRYLIKTRGQQVTLSCSPISGHRSVSWYQQTPGQGLQFLFEYFSETQRNKGNFPGRFSGRQFSNSRSEMNVSTLELGDSALYLCASSLALGQAGNTIYFGEGSWLTVV.

The chain couples TRBV27 to TRBJ1-3; D is unresolved. The V and J ends lost 5 bases and 1 base respectively, with 12 bases between them. The length of the CDR3 is 15 residues. Germline V gene data show CDR1 as MNHEY and CDR2 as SMNVEV (reference sequence). The CDR3 here is CASSPQVTSGNTIYF. The DNA of the CDR3 is TGTGCCAGCAGTCCCCAAGTTACATCTGGAAACACCATATATTTT.

This chain links TRBV4-3 with TRBJ1-1; maybe TRBD1 (6 bases). V lost 8 bases to trimming and J lost 3 bases, with 13 bases between them. The CDR3 spans 13 residues. Per germline, CDR1 LGHNA and CDR2 YSLEER. The CDR3 DNA reads as TGCGCCAGCGTACTACAGGGAGACACTGAAGCTTTCTTT. Translated, it gives CASVLQGDTEAFF.

V usage is TRBV28 and J usage is TRBJ1-4; 8 bases agree with TRBD1. Germline V gene lookup returns CDR1 MDHEN and CDR2 SYDVKM. The CDR3 is 15 residues long. The J segment lost 6 bases and the V segment lost 1 base, leaving 4 bases of the junction unmatched. The CDR3 DNA follows: TGTGCCAGCAGTTTATATCAGGGGGCGGATGAAAAACTGTTTTTT. This sequence encodes CASSLYQGADEKLFF.

This chain joins TRBV27 and TRBJ2-3, with a weak D call TRBD1 (6 bases). The V and J ends lost 6 bases and 3 bases respectively, with 16 bases between them. CDR3 length equals 15 residues. CDR1 and CDR2 (germline): MNHEY, SMNVEV (reference sequence). The CDR3 is CASSPGTLGTDTQYF. The CDR3 DNA sequence: TGTGCCAGCAGCCCCGGGACACTCGGGACAGATACGCAGTATTTT.

The chain uses TRBV5-1 and TRBJ2-7, with 10 nucleotides matching TRBD1. Germline CDR1 reads SGHRS; CDR2 reads YFSETQ. This CDR3 region has 14 residues. The J segment lost 5 bases and the V segment lost 0 bases, leaving 2 bases of the junction unmatched. The DNA of the CDR3 is TGCGCCAGCAGCTTGGGACAGGGGGCGGACGAGCAGTACTTC. As protein: CASSLGQGADEQYF.

J is TRBJ1-1 and V is TRBV6-1, with D unclear. CDR1 is MNHNS, CDR2 SASEGT, per germline. CDR3 length equals 12 residues. V was shortened by 3 bases and J by 7 bases, with 9 bases between the two germline ends. CDR3 in amino acids: CASSESHYEAFF. DNA for the CDR3: TGTGCCAGCAGTGAGAGTCACTATGAAGCTTTCTTT.